These 10 T cell receptor beta chains originate from one sample sequenced in a study of T cell clonality in common variable immunodeficiency. This table comes from immunoSEQ multiplex PCR, and its TCRdb copy is limited to in-frame clones, with some not included. This record lists fewer than 75,000 clones, none seen once only, and the top ten clones contain about 1.7%. The sequencing sample was made of peripheral blood mononuclear cells. All receptors derive from a person between 18 and 75 years old in good health.

This clone appeared a few times. The DNA ends 3 residues before the CDR3 does, and the rest of the CDR3 is filled in from the germline J gene. J is TRBJ1-2 and V is TRBV18; D gene unclear. Germline V gene sequence: CDR1 KGHSH, CDR2 LQKENI. The CDR3 consists of 14 residues. The covered CDR3 bases are TGTGCCAGCTCACCACCTACTAGGAGGGATACC. This translates into CASSPPTRRDT. The entire CDR3 protein reads CASSPPTRRDTYTF.

This clone was picked up many times. The read ends 3 residues before the CDR3 terminus; that terminus is restored from the germline J gene. The V gene is TRBV4-1, the J gene TRBJ2-3, with 8 nucleotides matching TRBD1. This CDR3 spans 15 amino acids. Germline loops: CDR1 MGHRA, CDR2 YSYEKL. Trimming at V came to 0 bases and at J to 2 bases, leaving 1 base not matched to a gene. The sequenced part of the CDR3 DNA is TGCGCCAGCAGCCAAGAGGACAGGGTCACAGATACG. Protein product: CASSQEDRVTDT. In full, the CDR3 is CASSQEDRVTDTQYF.

This clone was recorded at least ten times. The read finishes 3 residues shy of the CDR3 end, and the germline J gene is used to complete it. The rearrangement uses TRBV5-4 and TRBJ1-4; possible D gene TRBD1, 6 bases. Between the trimmed V and J ends, which lost 4 bases and 7 bases, there was a span of 17 bases. Germline V CDR1 and CDR2: SGHNT, YYREEE (reference sequence). The CDR3 totals 15 residues. Partial CDR3 DNA: TGTGCCAGCAGCGCCGCTGGGGGCTCTGGTGAAAAA. This translates into CASSAAGGSGEK. The complete CDR3 reads CASSAAGGSGEKLFF.

This clone has at least ten counts. Read coverage stops 3 residues before the CDR3 terminus; the germline J gene supplies the remainder. The chain recombines TRBV2 with TRBJ2-3; TRBD1 matches at 8 bases. J lost 3 bases, V lost 8 bases, and 7 bases had no gene match. This CDR3 spans 14 amino acids. From germline, CDR1 is SNHLY and CDR2 FYNNEI. CDR3 residues: CASGDRTGTDTQYF. Partial CDR3 DNA: TGTGCCAGCGGGGACAGGACAGGAACAGATACG.

Many counts were recorded for this clone. The read is 3 residues too short to cover the CDR3 end, so that end is filled in from the germline J gene. This chain links TRBV18 with TRBJ2-1, with 13 bases matching TRBD2. This CDR3 has 14 residues. With V trimmed by 8 bases and J by 6 bases, 4 bases remained unmatched. The V gene's germline CDR1 is KGHSH and CDR2 LQKENI. CDR3 amino acids: CASITSGRANEQFF. Partial CDR3 DNA: TGTGCCAGCATCACTAGCGGGAGGGCCAATGAG.

There are many counts of this clone. The observed sequence ends 3 residues before the CDR3 terminus, with the missing tail filled in from the germline J gene. The chain links TRBV6-1 to TRBJ1-3; 9 nucleotides align to TRBD1. Germline lookup yields CDR1 MNHNS and CDR2 SASEGT. The CDR3 runs to 15 residues. Germline trimming cut 4 bases from V and 5 bases from J; bases unmatched to any gene: 6. The CDR3 sequence is CASSGGQGLRNTIYF. The covered CDR3 bases are TGTGCCAGCAGTGGAGGACAGGGGTTACGAAACACC.

This clone was observed at least ten times. The read ends 3 residues before the CDR3 terminus; that terminus is restored from the germline J gene. The chain uses TRBV12-3 or TRBV12-4 and TRBJ2-5; a weak D match, TRBD2 (5 bases). Trimming left V 5 bases short and J 2 bases short, with 9 bases between. This CDR3 has 13 residues. The CDR3 protein is CASSPDLQETQYF. The sequenced CDR3 bases are TGTGCCAGCAGTCCGGACTTACAAGAGACC.

This clone was counted many times. From the germline J gene comes the end of the CDR3, since the read stops 3 residues before it. The chain joins TRBV6-1 to TRBJ1-2; tentatively, D is TRBD1 (5 bases). V was shortened by 1 base and J by 3 bases, with 12 bases between the two germline ends. From germline, CDR1 is MNHNS and CDR2 SASEGT. The CDR3 contains 15 residues. The DNA read from the CDR3 is TGTGCCAGCAGTGAAGGTCGGGGGTTCGACTATGGC. It encodes CASSEGRGFDYG. The whole CDR3 protein is CASSEGRGFDYGYTF.

This clone was counted at least ten times. The sequenced fragment ends 3 residues before the CDR3 boundary, so the rest is inferred from the germline J gene. J is TRBJ2-7 and V is TRBV28; 8 bases are shared with TRBD2. The CDR3 is 15 amino acids. The germline V gene has CDR1 MDHEN and CDR2 SYDVKM. V gave up 6 bases and J gave up 6 bases; unmatched junction bases: 13. The CDR3 reads CASRSPGAGEFEQYF. Incomplete CDR3 DNA: TGTGCCAGCAGGTCTCCCGGAGCGGGAGAGTTCGAG. Based on the CDR3 plus reference TRBV28 and TRBJ2-7, the full variable domain is DVKVTQSSRYLVKRTGEKVFLECVQDMDHENMFWYRQDPGLGLRLIYFSYDVKMKEKGDIPEGYSVSREKKERFSLILESASTNQTSMYLCASRSPGAGEFEQYFGPGTRLTVT.

In regard to this clone: The CDR3 end is not reached by the read, which stops 3 residues before it; the germline J gene fills it in. This sequence joins TRBV19 and TRBJ2-7; tentatively, D is TRBD2 (5 bases). Germline values: CDR1 LNHDA, CDR2 SQIVND (reference sequence). Between the trimmed V and J ends, which lost 7 bases and 5 bases, there was a span of 18 bases. The CDR3 loop spans 14 amino acids. CDR3 DNA (partial): TGTGCCAGTACCCCCAACCCCGGGGAACACGAG. Protein sequence: CASTPNPGEHE. The CDR3 reads in full as CASTPNPGEHEQYF.